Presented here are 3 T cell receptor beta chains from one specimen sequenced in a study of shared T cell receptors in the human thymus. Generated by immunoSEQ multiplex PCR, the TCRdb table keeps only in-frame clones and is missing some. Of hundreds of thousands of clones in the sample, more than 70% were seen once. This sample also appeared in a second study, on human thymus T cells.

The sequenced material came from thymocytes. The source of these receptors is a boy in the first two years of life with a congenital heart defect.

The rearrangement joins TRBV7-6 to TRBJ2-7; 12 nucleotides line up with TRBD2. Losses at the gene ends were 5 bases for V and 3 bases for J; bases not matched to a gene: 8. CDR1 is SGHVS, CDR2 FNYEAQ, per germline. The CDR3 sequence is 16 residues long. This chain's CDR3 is CASSQGLAGSLYEQYF. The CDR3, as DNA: TGTGCCAGCAGCCAAGGACTAGCGGGATCTCTCTACGAGCAGTACTTC.

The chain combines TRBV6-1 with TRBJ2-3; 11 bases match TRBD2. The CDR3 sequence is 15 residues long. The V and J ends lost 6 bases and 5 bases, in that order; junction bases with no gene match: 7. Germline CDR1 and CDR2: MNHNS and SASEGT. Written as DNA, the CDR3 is TGTGCCAGCAGATTCCTAGCGGGAGGCGGAGATACGCAGTATTTT. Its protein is CASRFLAGGGDTQYF.

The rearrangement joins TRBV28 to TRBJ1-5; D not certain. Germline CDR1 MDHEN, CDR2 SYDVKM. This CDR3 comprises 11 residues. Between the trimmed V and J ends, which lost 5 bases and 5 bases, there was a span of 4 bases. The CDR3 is CASSRDQPQHF. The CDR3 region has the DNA TGTGCCAGCAGTCGAGATCAGCCCCAGCATTTT.